Shown below are 9 T cell receptor beta chains from a single sample sequenced in a study of T cell repertoires in cytomegalovirus infection. TCRdb reprocessed the reads with MiXCR, giving one entry per CDR3 protein. This sample has 150,000 to 200,000 distinct CDR3 sequences, with approximately 15% found just once. The sequenced sample was PBMCs. The receptors derive from a human donor in good health (CMV status not recorded). Some clones in this sample may be carry-over from other donors' samples.

A word on this clonotype: A much bigger clone sits one base away, suggesting this may be a read error. V is TRBV5-5 and J is TRBJ2-2; 7 nucleotides align to TRBD1. The CDR3 contains 16 residues. J lost 3 bases, V lost 3 bases, and 8 bases had no gene match. Germline CDR1 and CDR2: SGHKS and YYEKEE (reference sequence). This CDR3 is CASSSPQGTYTGELFF. CDR3 coding DNA: TGTGCCAGCAGCTCACCACAGGGGACCTACACCGGGGAGCTGTTTTTT.

The chain has TRBV7-9 and TRBJ2-2, with 10 bases lining up with TRBD1. The length of the CDR3 is 14 residues. Germline lookup yields CDR1 SEHNR and CDR2 FQNEAQ (reference sequence). V gave up 6 bases and J gave up 4 bases; unmatched junction bases: 2. In DNA, the CDR3 is TGTGCCAGCAGGGGGACAGGGGTCACCGGGGAGCTGTTTTTT. Translated, it gives CASRGTGVTGELFF.

This clonotype was recorded at least ten times. This chain connects TRBV11-3 to TRBJ2-2; 8 positions agree with TRBD2. The CDR3 has 16 residues. Germline values: CDR1 SGHNT, CDR2 YENEEA. V was clipped by 5 bases and J by 9 bases; unmatched bases: 14. Here the CDR3 DNA reads TGTGCCAGCAGCGACTCCTCCGGGACTAGTGGTTGGGAGCTGTTTTTT. Its translation is CASSDSSGTSGWELFF.

The rearrangement uses TRBV19 and TRBJ2-1, with a weak D call TRBD2 (6 bases). The germline V and J ends were trimmed by 8 bases and 13 bases, with 18 bases remaining between them. Germline V gene lookup returns CDR1 LNHDA and CDR2 SQIVND (reference sequence). CDR3 length: 12 amino acids. The CDR3 DNA reads as TGTGCCAGTGGTAGAACGGGGGACCTACAGTTCTTC. The encoded protein is CASGRTGDLQFF.

This clonotype has a count of ten or more. The rearrangement joins TRBV9 to TRBJ1-2; D uncertain. V lost 0 bases, J lost 6 bases, and 15 bases lay in between. CDR1 and CDR2 (germline): SGDLS, YYNGEE. This CDR3 has 15 amino acids. The CDR3 DNA reads as TGTGCCAGCAGCGTAGGAGGCGATACCCTCGATGGCTACACCTTC. This translates into CASSVGGDTLDGYTF.

A few counts support this clonotype. The CDR3 coding sequence is TGCAGCGTTTCGCCAGGGGGCGTCACCGGGGAGCTGTTTTTT. Its translation is CSVSPGGVTGELFF. This rearrangement joins TRBV29-1 to TRBJ2-2; TRBD1 aligns across 8 bases. The ends lost 5 bases at V and 4 bases at J; junction bases unmatched: 6. The CDR3 contains 14 residues. CDR1 SQVTM and CDR2 ANQGSEA come from the germline V gene.

This clonotype has just a few counts. CDR3 region: CASGLVLPPYEQYF. The DNA for the CDR3 is TGTGCTAGTGGTTTGGTACTCCCGCCCTACGAGCAGTACTTC. This sequence joins TRBV12-5 and TRBJ2-7, with no clear D. The CDR3 runs 14 residues. V gave up 0 bases and J gave up 2 bases, with 8 bases separating them. Germline V gives CDR1 LGHNT, CDR2 FRNRAP.

The table lists this clonotype with a few counts. The V call is TRBV28, the J call TRBJ2-4; no definite D call. Trimming stripped 8 bases from V and 0 bases from J, with 11 bases between. From germline, CDR1 is MDHEN and CDR2 SYDVKM. The CDR3 is 14 residues long. CDR3 bases: TGTGCCAGCGGGATAGGCACAGCCAAAAACATTCAGTACTTC. Protein sequence: CASGIGTAKNIQYF.

This clonotype has a count of ten or more. This sequence joins TRBV7-6 and TRBJ1-1, with a tentative D call TRBD1 (5 bases). Looked up from germline, CDR1 is SGHVS and CDR2 is FNYEAQ. The germline V and J ends were trimmed by 4 bases and 1 base, with 19 bases remaining between them. The CDR3 runs 17 residues. CDR3 protein: CASSSRDRGVSNTEAFF. Here the CDR3 DNA reads TGTGCCAGCAGCTCGCGTGACCGGGGGGTATCGAACACTGAAGCTTTCTTT. The whole variable domain, filled in from reference TRBV7-6 and TRBJ1-1, reads GAGVSQSPRYKVTKRGQDVALRCDPISGHVSLYWYRQALGQGPEFLTYFNYEAQQDKSGLPNDRFSAERPEGSISTLTIQRTEQRDSAMYRCASSSRDRGVSNTEAFFGQGTRLTVV.